This is a list of T cell receptor beta chains from one sample in a study of blood T cell repertoires in COVID-19. Data came from immunoSEQ multiplex PCR; TCRdb stores just in-frame clones and leaves some out. The table records around 210,000 clones, about 88% of them present only once. Sequencing was performed on peripheral blood. All receptors come from a man aged 45-65 years with COVID-19, enrolled during active disease. Each CDR3 is given with its conserved first and last residue. Each record gives: clone size, J gene, V gene, D gene, CDR3 DNA, CDR3 protein. The D gene is left open where the match is weak. Clone size, where shown, is once, few, many, or a class for clones that have expanded.

-	TRBJ2-2	TRBV9	TRBD1	TGTGCCAGCAGGAGGTGGACAGGGGGACCCGGGGAGCTGTTTTTT	CASRRWTGGPGELFF
once	TRBJ2-2	TRBV27	TRBD2	TGTGCCAGCAGTTTAGGCGGGAGTGGAACCGGGGAGCTGTTTTTT	CASSLGGSGTGELFF
-	TRBJ2-3	TRBV2	-	TGTGCCAGGCGACAGCTCGGGTCCACAGATACGCAGTATTTT	CARRQLGSTDTQYF
once	TRBJ1-6	TRBV6-1	-	TGTGCCAGCAGTGAAGAGGGCAGGGAAAGCTCCTATAATTCACCCCTCCACTTT	CASSEEGRESSYNSPLHF
-	TRBJ2-7	TRBV7-2	-	TGTGCCAGCAGCCCTATGCCGCGGGACAGCTACGAGCAGTACTTC	CASSPMPRDSYEQYF
-	TRBJ1-3	TRBV4-1	-	TGCGCCAGCAGCCAAGTAAGGAGTTCTGGAAACACCATATATTTT	CASSQVRSSGNTIYF
-	TRBJ1-4	TRBV6-2/TRBV6-3	-	TGTGCCAGCAGTCTGGAGGGCCTTAATGAAAAACTGTTTTTT	CASSLEGLNEKLFF
few	TRBJ1-2	TRBV9	-	TGTGCCAGCAGCGTAGCTGGGTCAGGCGATAACTATGGCTACACCTTC	CASSVAGSGDNYGYTF
-	TRBJ2-3	TRBV10-3	-	TGTGCCATCAGTCCGCGCCGGGACTCCCTGGGGGATACGCAGTATTTT	CAISPRRDSLGDTQYF
-	TRBJ2-3	TRBV4-2	TRBD2	TGTGCCAGCAGCCAGGCCACTAGCGGTCCTCAAGATACGCAGTATTTT	CASSQATSGPQDTQYF
-	TRBJ1-3	TRBV7-9	TRBD1	TGTGCCAGCAGCGTTGCAGGGGGCGCGGGAAACACCATATATTTT	CASSVAGGAGNTIYF
-	TRBJ1-5	TRBV5-1	TRBD1	TGCGCCAGCAGCGCTGGGACAGAAGGCCAGCCCCAGCATTTT	CASSAGTEGQPQHF
-	TRBJ2-1	TRBV19	-	TGTGCCAGTAGTATCACTGAACAGTACAATGAGCAGTTCTTC	CASSITEQYNEQFF
-	TRBJ2-1	TRBV5-1	-	TGCGCCAGCAGCCTCCTCACAGGGGGGGACAATGAGCAGTTCTTC	CASSLLTGGDNEQFF
once	TRBJ2-1	TRBV14	-	TGTGCCAGCAGCCAAGCAGCGTTCTACAATGAGCAGTTCTTC	CASSQAAFYNEQFF
-	TRBJ2-7	TRBV6-5	TRBD2	TGTGCCAGCAGTTACCGGACTAGCGTTATGGGCGAGCAGTACTTC	CASSYRTSVMGEQYF
-	TRBJ1-4	TRBV7-6	-	TGTGCCAGCACCCCGGGGGATAATGAAAAACTGTTTTTT	CASTPGDNEKLFF
-	TRBJ2-5	TRBV6-5	-	TGTGCCAGCGCCCGGGAGTACCAAGAGACCCAGTACTTC	CASAREYQETQYF
-	TRBJ2-5	TRBV11-2	TRBD2	TGTGCCAGCAGCCAGCGGGGGGGGGAAGAGACCCAGTACTTC	CASSQRGGEETQYF
once	TRBJ1-2	TRBV11-2	TRBD1	TGTGCCAGCAGCCCAGCGGGACAGGGGGCGGGCTACACCTTC	CASSPAGQGAGYTF
-	TRBJ2-5	TRBV11-1	-	TGTGCCAGCAGCCGGCAGGAGGGAGTTATAGAGACCCAGTACTTC	CASSRQEGVIETQYF
-	TRBJ2-2	TRBV24-1	TRBD1	TGTGCCACCAGTCCTCCGACGGGACAGCGACACACCGGGGAGCTGTTTTTT	CATSPPTGQRHTGELFF
-	TRBJ2-4	TRBV28	TRBD1	TGTGCCAGCAGTTCGGACAGGGCTCAGTACTTC	CASSSDRAQYF
-	TRBJ2-3	TRBV24-1	TRBD1	TGTGCCACCAGTGATTGGGACAGGGCTCGTGCAGATACGCAGTATTTT	CATSDWDRARADTQYF
once	TRBJ2-5	TRBV3-1/TRBV3-2	-	TGTGCCAGCAGCCAAAACAGACGAGAGACCCAGTACTTC	CASSQNRRETQYF